The 5 T cell receptor beta chains reported below all come from one sample, sequenced in a study of shared clonotypes between healthy human individuals (dated by TCRdb to the early 2020s). The protocol used for the library was the immunoSEQ multiplex PCR assay. TCRdb re-hosts the immuneACCESS table, in-frame sequences only. Its copies lack some clones; in the studies checked, an unresolved V gene accounts for under half of them, and the cause for the rest is not known. This sample holds 2 million to 3 million clones; over 85% were observed only once. About 0.38% of the sample lies in the top ten. The sequencing input was naive CD4+ T cells from PBMCs. The meaning of the sample's cell subset or site label: CD45RA+ positively selected. These TCRs come from a young man in good health. Some clones in this sample may be carry-over from other donors' samples.

J is TRBJ2-5 and V is TRBV11-2; TRBD2 matches 7 bases. Per the germline V gene, CDR1 is SGHAT and CDR2 is FQNNGV. V dropped 7 bases and J dropped 3; count of bases not matched to a gene: 11. The CDR3 contains 15 residues. DNA of the CDR3: TGTGCCAGCACCCGCGGGGGAGGAGAAAAAGAGACCCAGTACTTC. Amino acids: CASTRGGGEKETQYF.

The chain is built from TRBV10-2 and TRBJ2-7; 11 bases align to TRBD2. The trim removed 7 bases at V and 2 bases at J, leaving 4 bases unmatched. The germline V gene has CDR1 WSHSY and CDR2 SAAADI. The CDR3 contains 14 residues. The CDR3 is CASTGTSGTYEQYF. In DNA form, the CDR3 reads TGCGCCAGCACGGGGACTAGCGGTACCTACGAGCAGTACTTC.

This clone appeared once. The chain couples TRBV30 to TRBJ1-5; D gene ambiguous. Germline CDR1 reads GTSNPN; CDR2 reads SVGIG (reference sequence). CDR3 length: 15 residues. Deletions cut 2 bases from V and 2 bases from J, with 13 bases between. CDR3 amino acids: CAWSTSHGGNQPQHF. The CDR3 nucleotides are TGTGCCTGGAGTACCTCCCACGGGGGCAATCAGCCCCAGCATTTT.

This clone was counted only a few times. The genes are TRBV27 and TRBJ1-1, with a tentative D call TRBD1 (6 bases). This CDR3 is built from 14 residues. Germline V lookup: CDR1 MNHEY, CDR2 SMNVEV (reference sequence). V lost 4 bases to trimming and J lost 5 bases, with 14 bases between them. This chain's CDR3 is CASSWGHIGTEAFF. CDR3 DNA: TGTGCCAGCAGTTGGGGACACATAGGGACTGAAGCTTTCTTT.

CDR3 in amino acids: CASSLDEARAGAGEQYF. CDR3 DNA: TGTGCCAGCAGCTTAGATGAGGCTAGGGCAGGGGCAGGCGAGCAGTACTTC. The chain is built from TRBV11-2 and TRBJ2-7; maybe TRBD1 (6 bases). From germline, CDR1 is SGHAT and CDR2 FQNNGV. The CDR3 covers 17 residues. Between the trimmed V and J ends, which lost 0 bases and 6 bases, there was a span of 21 bases.